These 29 T cell receptor beta chains were all obtained from the same sample, sequenced in a study of T cell responses to AZD1222 COVID-19 vaccine. Profiled with immunoSEQ multiplex PCR; TCRdb holds only in-frame clones, not every one. The repertoire holds 130,000 to 150,000 clones, with roughly 91% as singletons. Specimen: peripheral blood, collected 28 days after the second AZD1222 dose. Receptor source: an adult who received the AZD1222 COVID-19 vaccine.

V is TRBV19 and J is TRBJ1-2; 9 bases fit TRBD1. Germline lookup yields CDR1 LNHDA and CDR2 SQIVND (reference sequence). The CDR3 length is 16 residues. V lost 9 bases and J lost 4; bases outside the gene matches: 15. CDR3 amino acids: CASAHLATGGGYGYTF. In DNA, the CDR3 is TGTGCCAGCGCACACCTGGCAACAGGGGGCGGCTATGGCTACACCTTC.

The chain recombines TRBV2 with TRBJ2-5; tentative D call: TRBD1 (7 bases). Germline V lookup: CDR1 SNHLY, CDR2 FYNNEI. The germline V and J ends were trimmed by 7 bases and 4 bases, with 19 bases remaining between them. The CDR3 loop spans 15 amino acids. CDR3 sequence (DNA): TGTGCCAGCAACCGACAGGGTGGGGGAGGAGAGACCCAGTACTTC. It codes for CASNRQGGGGETQYF.

This clone has ten or more counts. J is TRBJ2-1 and V is TRBV11-2; 8 bases fit TRBD2. Germline V gene lookup returns CDR1 SGHAT and CDR2 FQNNGV. Unmatched junction bases numbered 19, after V lost 6 bases and J lost 9 bases. The CDR3 is 17 amino acids. This chain's CDR3 is CASRRGTSGPFRGEQFF. The CDR3 DNA sequence: TGTGCCAGCAGGCGAGGCACTAGCGGACCATTCCGGGGTGAGCAGTTCTTC.

In nucleotides, the CDR3 is TGTGCCAGCTCACCAGCATCCCGAAACACTGAAGCTTTCTTT. Protein: CASSPASRNTEAFF. The rearrangement links TRBV18 to TRBJ1-1; no firm D call. The CDR3 is made up of 14 amino acids. Per germline, CDR1 KGHSH and CDR2 LQKENI. The germline V and J ends were trimmed by 2 bases and 2 bases, with 9 bases remaining between them.

The V and J genes are TRBV7-2 and TRBJ2-7, with D maybe TRBD2 (7 bases). Germline V gene data show CDR1 as SGHTA and CDR2 as FQGNSA. With 1 base removed from V and 1 base from J, the gap between germline ends came to 14 bases. The CDR3 has 16 residues. The CDR3 loop is CASSLGSGGPSYEQYF. In DNA form, the CDR3 reads TGTGCCAGCAGCTTAGGGTCCGGGGGGCCGTCCTACGAGCAGTACTTC.

DNA of the CDR3: TGTGCCAGCAGCTCAACTTTGGGGGACAGGGGCGCCGGGGAGCTGTTTTTT. It codes for CASSSTLGDRGAGELFF. The chain is built from TRBV7-3 and TRBJ2-2; 10 bases fit TRBD1. This CDR3 contains 17 residues. CDR1 and CDR2 from the germline V gene are SGHTA and FQGTGA. After removal of 4 bases from V and 6 bases from J, the junction contained 11 bases not matched to a gene.

As concerns this clone: This may arise from a read error, as a much more abundant clone is one base away. The gene calls are TRBV10-3 and TRBJ2-1, with a tentative D call TRBD2 (6 bases). Germline CDR1 reads ENHRY; CDR2 reads SYGVKD. The V gene lost 2 bases and the J gene lost 0 bases, with 8 bases spanning the gap. This CDR3 contains 15 residues. CDR3 region: CAISEGGSSYNEQFF. CDR3 bases: TGTGCCATCAGTGAGGGAGGGAGCTCCTACAATGAGCAGTTCTTC.

The genes are TRBV24-1 and TRBJ1-2; the D is unclear. This CDR3 comprises 14 residues. Trimming left V 2 bases short and J 4 bases short, with 10 bases between. Germline assignment: CDR1 KGHDR and CDR2 SFDVKD. CDR3 DNA sequence: TGTGCCACCAGTGATTCACCGCCGGGCTATGGCTACACCTTC. This encodes CATSDSPPGYGYTF.

The gene calls are TRBV12-3 or TRBV12-4 and TRBJ1-1, with D uncertain. The CDR3 covers 12 residues. Trimming shortened V by 1 base and J by 9 bases, and 9 bases separated the two germline ends. The CDR3 sequence is CASSLGFSQAFF. The CDR3 DNA follows: TGTGCCAGCAGTTTAGGGTTTAGCCAAGCTTTCTTT.

J is TRBJ2-7 and V is TRBV5-1; 10 bases align to TRBD1. Germline V lookup: CDR1 SGHRS, CDR2 YFSETQ. Trimming removed 4 bases from V and 5 bases from J; junction bases left unmatched: 6. The CDR3 extends over 14 amino acids. DNA for the CDR3: TGCGCCAGCAGCCTGACAGGGGGCGAAAACGAGCAGTACTTC. This gives the protein CASSLTGGENEQYF.

This rearrangement joins TRBV6-5 to TRBJ2-7; 9 bases are shared with TRBD1. The CDR3 spans 15 residues. Germline assignment: CDR1 MNHEY and CDR2 SVGAGI. Losses at the gene ends were 5 bases for V and 2 bases for J; bases not matched to a gene: 7. The CDR3 coding sequence is TGTGCCAGCAGTATCCCGGGACAGGGAACCTACGAGCAGTACTTC. It yields the protein CASSIPGQGTYEQYF.

The V gene is TRBV18, the J gene TRBJ2-1; D is unclear. Germline CDR1 and CDR2: KGHSH and LQKENI. V was trimmed by 2 bases and J by 5 bases, leaving 10 bases between them. The CDR3 sequence is 14 residues long. The CDR3 spells CASSPLVSNNEQFF. Written as DNA, the CDR3 is TGTGCCAGCTCACCATTAGTATCGAACAATGAGCAGTTCTTC.

The chain recombines TRBV6-5 with TRBJ2-7, with D perhaps TRBD1 (6 bases). Germline values: CDR1 MNHEY, CDR2 SVGAGI. Trimming took 2 bases from V and 1 from J, leaving 12 bases between them. This CDR3 is 15 amino acids long. Here the CDR3 reads CASSYRGTPSYEQYF. The CDR3 coding sequence is TGTGCCAGCAGTTACAGGGGGACACCTTCCTACGAGCAGTACTTC.

CDR3 sequence reads: CASSLVWGQMNTEAFF. CDR3 in DNA: TGTGCCAGCAGCTTAGTGTGGGGACAGATGAACACTGAAGCTTTCTTT. The rearrangement uses TRBV11-2 and TRBJ1-1; 7 bases agree with TRBD1. Germline V lookup: CDR1 SGHAT, CDR2 FQNNGV. The CDR3 sequence is 16 residues long. With V trimmed by 1 base and J by 0 bases, 5 bases remained unmatched.

The rearrangement links TRBV5-1 to TRBJ2-7; TRBD1 matches at 12 bases. Germline assignment: CDR1 SGHRS and CDR2 YFSETQ. Trimming at V came to 3 bases and at J to 7 bases, leaving 8 bases not matched to a gene. The CDR3 runs to 15 residues. CDR3 amino acids: CASSSPGQGAREQYF. The CDR3 region has the DNA TGCGCCAGCAGCTCACCGGGACAGGGGGCGCGAGAGCAGTACTTC.

The chain couples TRBV11-2 to TRBJ1-1; TRBD1 matches 9 bases. This CDR3 spans 16 amino acids. The V gene's germline CDR1 is SGHAT and CDR2 FQNNGV. Unmatched junction bases numbered 8, after V lost 5 bases and J lost 1 base. In DNA, the CDR3 is TGTGCCAGCAGCCATCGACCGGGACAGGGGAACACTGAAGCTTTCTTT. The encoded protein is CASSHRPGQGNTEAFF. Full variable domain (rest looked up from reference TRBV11-2 and TRBJ1-1): EAGVAQSPRYKIIEKRQSVAFWCNPISGHATLYWYQQILGQGPKLLIQFQNNGVVDDSQLPKDRFSAERLKGVDSTLKIQPAKLEDSAVYLCASSHRPGQGNTEAFFGQGTRLTVV.

V usage is TRBV30 and J usage is TRBJ2-6; no clear D. V shed 1 base and J shed 0 bases, with 4 bases lying between them. Per the germline V gene, CDR1 is GTSNPN and CDR2 is SVGIG (reference sequence). The CDR3 consists of 14 residues. The CDR3 here is CAWSGHSGANVLTF. CDR3 bases: TGTGCCTGGAGTGGCCACTCTGGGGCCAACGTCCTGACTTTC.

CDR3 in amino acids: CASSKLAGAGEQFF. CDR3 bases: TGTGCCAGCAGCAAGCTAGCGGGAGCAGGTGAGCAGTTCTTC. V gene TRBV6-5 combines with J gene TRBJ2-1, with 10 bases that match TRBD2. This CDR3 region has 14 residues. Losses at the gene ends were 6 bases for V and 9 bases for J; bases not matched to a gene: 8. CDR1 is MNHEY and CDR2 is SVGAGI in the germline V gene.

The gene calls are TRBV7-8 and TRBJ2-1; D is possibly TRBD1 (6 bases). Looked up from germline, CDR1 is SGHVS and CDR2 is FQNEAQ. The CDR3 covers 17 residues. V was shortened by 4 bases and J by 5 bases, with 21 bases between the two germline ends. Written as DNA, the CDR3 is TGTGCCAGCAGCTCTTACCTAGACAGGTACCGGGACAATGAGCAGTTCTTC. This gives the protein CASSSYLDRYRDNEQFF. Supplemented by reference TRBV7-8 and TRBJ2-1, the full variable domain reads GAGVSQSPRYKVAKRGQDVALRCDPISGHVSLFWYQQALGQGPEFLTYFQNEAQLDKSGLPSDRFFAERPEGSVSTLKIQRTQQEDSAVYLCASSSYLDRYRDNEQFFGPGTRLTVL.

V gene TRBV7-9 combines with J gene TRBJ2-3, with D uncertain. Looked up from germline, CDR1 is SEHNR and CDR2 is FQNEAQ (reference sequence). The CDR3 contains 14 residues. V lost 6 bases and J lost 2, with 12 bases in between. CDR3 residues: CASSPKATTDTQYF. Here the CDR3 DNA reads TGTGCCAGCAGTCCCAAGGCCACCACAGATACGCAGTATTTT.

This clone turned up a few times. The V and J genes are TRBV27 and TRBJ2-1, with TRBD1 matching over 7 bases. With 5 bases clipped from V and 3 bases from J, the junction kept 16 bases outside the gene matches. The germline gives CDR1 MNHEY, CDR2 SMNVEV (reference sequence). The CDR3 runs 18 residues. DNA for the CDR3: TGTGCCAGCAGTCCCCCTACCCGACAGGGAAGAAGCTACAATGAGCAGTTCTTC. Its protein is CASSPPTRQGRSYNEQFF.

The chain employs TRBV5-1 and TRBJ1-3, with D uncertain. V was pared by 3 bases and J by 1 base, with 14 bases between. The CDR3 is 16 residues long. Per germline, CDR1 SGHRS and CDR2 YFSETQ. The CDR3 sequence is CASSSTSPRSGNTIYF. The CDR3, as DNA: TGCGCCAGCAGCTCCACCTCCCCCAGATCTGGAAACACCATATATTTT.

The gene calls are TRBV7-9 and TRBJ2-1; D is undetermined. The CDR3 has 14 amino acids. The germline V gene encodes CDR1 SEHNR and CDR2 FQNEAQ (reference sequence). Trimming pared 3 bases from V and 0 bases from J, leaving 6 bases between. CDR3 residues: CASSFGGSYNEQFF. DNA of the CDR3: TGTGCCAGCAGCTTTGGCGGCTCCTACAATGAGCAGTTCTTC.

This chain joins TRBV19 and TRBJ1-2; D might be TRBD1 (5 bases). This CDR3 region has 15 residues. Germline lookup yields CDR1 LNHDA and CDR2 SQIVND (reference sequence). V was clipped by 5 bases and J by 4 bases, with 17 bases between them. The CDR3 DNA sequence: TGTGCCAGTAGTCCAACCTGGGGGGGGATCTATGGCTACACCTTC. Translating it yields CASSPTWGGIYGYTF.

The genes are TRBV9 and TRBJ2-5; 12 bases align to TRBD2. The CDR3 sequence is 16 residues long. Germline CDR1 reads SGDLS; CDR2 reads YYNGEE. V lost 5 bases and J lost 1; bases outside the gene matches: 6. DNA for the CDR3: TGTGCCAGCAGTTTTGGACTAGCGGGGTCCCAAGAGACCCAGTACTTC. This translates into CASSFGLAGSQETQYF.

This chain uses TRBV7-3 with TRBJ2-1; 7 bases map to TRBD1. In germline, CDR1 is SGHTA, CDR2 FQGTGA. The V gene end was trimmed by 6 bases and the J gene end by 10 bases; junction bases not matched to a gene: 12. This CDR3 contains 14 residues. Written as DNA, the CDR3 is TGTGCCAGCAGATCTCCAGACAGGGTGGGCGAGCAGTTCTTC. Amino acids: CASRSPDRVGEQFF.

The V gene is TRBV7-9, the J gene TRBJ2-7; 7 bases are shared with TRBD2. Germline V gene data show CDR1 as SEHNR and CDR2 as FQNEAQ (reference sequence). This CDR3 comprises 16 residues. The J segment lost 0 bases and the V segment lost 4 bases, leaving 9 bases of the junction unmatched. CDR3 region: CASSSPPLASSYEQYF. Here the CDR3 DNA reads TGTGCCAGCAGCTCCCCCCCACTAGCGAGCTCCTACGAGCAGTACTTC.

The chain carries TRBV18 and TRBJ2-1; TRBD1 matches at 11 bases. The CDR3 runs to 15 residues. The trim removed 3 bases at V and 7 bases at J, leaving 5 bases unmatched. In germline, CDR1 is KGHSH, CDR2 LQKENI. CDR3 in DNA: TGTGCCAGCTCACCGGGACAGGGGGATATGAATGAGCAGTTCTTC. Its translation: CASSPGQGDMNEQFF.

Regarding this clone: Other DNA sequences in this specimen translate into the identical CDR3. The rearrangement uses TRBV4-1 and TRBJ2-1; 9 nucleotides match TRBD2. Germline-derived CDR1 and CDR2 are MGHRA and YSYEKL. J gave up 2 bases and V 4 bases, and 3 bases lay outside the gene matches. The CDR3 has 15 residues. For the CDR3, the DNA is TGCGCCAGCAGCCGAACTAGCGGGCCCTACAATGAGCAGTTCTTC. Translating gives CASSRTSGPYNEQFF.